These T cell receptor beta chains were read from a single sample in a study of chemoradiotherapy in HPV16-positive cancers. Here immunoSEQ multiplex PCR was the method, and the copy in TCRdb shows in-frame clones only, minus some. Here the sample spans over 30,000 clones, around 80% being singletons. Sequencing was performed on blood, taken from a patient who underwent chemoradiotherapy. The receptors originated from a human donor with HPV-associated anogenital cancer. The CDR3 runs from the conserved cysteine through the conserved F or W. The D gene is left open where the match is weak. For some rows the clone size is stated as once, few or many, or as a class when expanded; others skip it.

j_gene	v_gene	abundance	d_gene	CDR3aa	CDR3nt
TRBJ2-3	TRBV5-1	NA	TRBD2	CASSFTSGGLDQYF	TGCGCCAGCAGCTTTACTAGCGGGGGCCTAGACCAGTATTTT
TRBJ2-3	TRBV7-3	NA	TRBD2	CASSLSGGTDTQYF	TGTGCCAGCAGCCTTAGCGGGGGCACAGATACGCAGTATTTT
TRBJ2-5	TRBV5-1	NA	NA	CASSGGGVQQETQYF	TGCGCCAGCAGCGGGGGCGGGGTCCAGCAAGAGACCCAGTACTTC
TRBJ1-1	TRBV7-9	NA	TRBD1	CASTLQGANTEAFF	TGTGCCAGCACCTTGCAGGGGGCGAACACTGAAGCTTTCTTT
TRBJ2-1	TRBV7-8	NA	TRBD2	CASSLDGGGWEQFF	TGTGCCAGCAGCTTAGATGGGGGGGGTTGGGAGCAGTTCTTC
TRBJ2-7	TRBV6-5	NA	TRBD2	CASSSGGALHEQYF	TGTGCCAGCAGTTCCGGGGGGGCCCTCCACGAGCAGTACTTC
TRBJ2-7	TRBV10-1	NA	NA	CASSDTPEGFSSYEQYF	TGCGCCAGCAGCGACACCCCCGAGGGGTTTAGCTCCTACGAGCAGTACTTC
TRBJ2-1	TRBV6-6	NA	TRBD2	CASIGGGAINEQFF	TGTGCCAGCATAGGCGGGGGGGCCATAAATGAGCAGTTCTTC
TRBJ2-7	TRBV30	NA	TRBD1	CAWSVGQHEQYF	TGTGCCTGGAGTGTGGGACAGCACGAGCAGTACTTC
TRBJ2-7	TRBV7-3	NA	NA	CASSLTNNNEQYF	TGTGCCAGCAGCTTAACGAACAACAACGAGCAGTACTTC
TRBJ2-1	TRBV5-1	NA	NA	CASSRTGAVDNEQFF	TGCGCCAGCTCTCGAACGGGGGCGGTGGACAATGAGCAGTTCTTC
TRBJ1-4	TRBV6-5	NA	NA	CASSYSARGVNEKLFF	TGTGCCAGCAGTTACTCGGCCCGTGGGGTTAATGAAAAACTGTTTTTT
TRBJ2-4	TRBV5-1	NA	NA	CASSLEGGRNIQYF	TGCGCCAGCAGCTTGGAGGGGGGGCGGAACATTCAGTACTTC
TRBJ2-5	TRBV5-1	NA	TRBD2	CASSLAGTSGGGQETQYF	TGCGCCAGCAGCTTGGCCGGGACTAGCGGGGGGGGCCAAGAGACCCAGTACTTC
TRBJ2-5	TRBV14	once	TRBD2	CASSQDVGGDGETQYF	TGTGCCAGCAGCCAAGATGTGGGGGGGGACGGAGAGACCCAGTACTTC
TRBJ1-4	TRBV9	NA	NA	CASSRSPALEEKLFF	TGTGCCAGCAGCCGATCCCCAGCCCTCGAGGAAAAACTGTTTTTT
TRBJ1-5	TRBV9	NA	NA	CASSEDGFYNQPQHF	TGTGCCAGCAGCGAGGACGGGTTTTACAATCAGCCCCAGCATTTT
TRBJ2-7	TRBV5-5	few	NA	CASSLVAEQYF	TGTGCCAGCAGCTTGGTAGCCGAGCAGTACTTC
TRBJ1-6	TRBV9	NA	NA	CASSAFHGTGNSPLHF	TGTGCCAGCAGCGCCTTTCATGGGACTGGGAATTCACCCCTCCACTTT
TRBJ1-2	TRBV5-1	NA	TRBD1	CASSLAGTGGGYTF	TGCGCCAGCAGCTTGGCCGGGACAGGGGGCGGCTACACCTTC
TRBJ2-3	TRBV27	NA	TRBD2	CASSLGTSLVTQYF	TGTGCCAGCAGTTTGGGGACTAGCCTGGTTACGCAGTATTTT
TRBJ1-1	TRBV7-9	NA	TRBD1	CASSPGTGGFEAFF	TGTGCCAGCAGCCCCGGGACAGGGGGCTTTGAAGCTTTCTTT
TRBJ2-2	TRBV5-1	NA	NA	CASSLGNTGELFF	TGCGCCAGCAGCTTAGGGAACACCGGGGAGCTGTTTTTT
TRBJ2-1	TRBV11-1	NA	TRBD2	CASRQSGGSYNEQFF	TGTGCCAGCAGACAAAGCGGGGGCTCCTACAATGAGCAGTTCTTC
TRBJ2-3	TRBV7-3	NA	TRBD1	CASSLGTGYSNEPWTDTQYF	TGTGCCAGCAGCTTAGGGACAGGGTATTCTAACGAGCCGTGGACAGATACGCAGTATTTT
TRBJ2-5	TRBV7-2	NA	NA	CASRDEETQYF	TGTGCCAGCAGAGACGAGGAGACCCAGTACTTC
TRBJ1-6	TRBV18	few	NA	CASSPDNSPLHF	TGTGCCAGCTCACCCGATAATTCACCCCTCCACTTT
TRBJ2-5	TRBV19	NA	NA	CASSIGIIETQYF	TGTGCCAGTAGTATAGGGATCATAGAGACCCAGTACTTC
TRBJ2-2	TRBV5-1	NA	TRBD1	CASSLRTGRTGELFF	TGCGCCAGCAGCCTCCGGACAGGGCGGACCGGGGAGCTGTTTTTT
TRBJ2-5	TRBV5-1	NA	NA	CASSLSGEETQYF	TGCGCCAGCAGCCTGTCAGGGGAAGAGACCCAGTACTTC
TRBJ2-3	TRBV19	NA	NA	CASSIPQGGTDTQYF	TGTGCCAGTAGTATCCCACAGGGCGGCACAGATACGCAGTATTTT
TRBJ2-5	TRBV7-7	NA	TRBD1	CASSLGQGKTQYF	TGTGCCAGCAGCCTCGGACAGGGCAAGACCCAGTACTTC
TRBJ1-4	TRBV9	NA	NA	CASSVDRDTQFESEKLFF	TGTGCCAGCAGCGTAGATCGAGATACCCAGTTCGAGTCGGAAAAACTGTTTTTT
TRBJ1-1	TRBV10-2	NA	TRBD1	CASSEAQGAGMNTEAFF	TGCGCCAGCAGTGAGGCTCAGGGGGCCGGGATGAACACTGAAGCTTTCTTT
TRBJ1-3	TRBV7-6	NA	NA	CASSSPPGAVLSGNTIYF	TGTGCCAGCAGCTCCCCCCCGGGGGCAGTCCTCTCTGGAAACACCATATATTTT
TRBJ1-2	TRBV9	few	NA	CASSVGNYGYTF	TGTGCCAGCAGCGTTGGTAACTATGGCTACACCTTC
TRBJ2-7	TRBV15	few	NA	CATSRGGPGTQGQYF	TGTGCCACCAGCAGAGGGGGGCCAGGGACCCAGGGGCAGTACTTC
TRBJ2-1	TRBV7-6	NA	TRBD1	CASSSTRTGWNEQFF	TGTGCCAGCAGCTCTACCCGGACAGGGTGGAATGAGCAGTTCTTC